These T cell receptor beta chains were read from a single sample in a study of blood T cell repertoires in COVID-19. Assay: immunoSEQ multiplex PCR; the TCRdb copy retains only in-frame clones and omits some. Of some 150,000 clones in the sample, about four fifths were seen once. The sequenced material came from peripheral blood. These receptors all come from a human donor in a cohort sampled during active COVID-19. CDR3s include the opening cysteine and the closing phenylalanine or tryptophan. Fields, in order: J gene, clone size, V gene, D gene, CDR3 DNA, CDR3 protein. A D gene is named only where the DNA matches it firmly. A row's size may be missing; if present it is once, few, many or a size class.

>TRBJ1-5|-|TRBV19|TRBD1
TGTGCCAGTAGTAACCGGGACAGGGAGGTTCAGCCCCAGCATTTT
CASSNRDREVQPQHF
>TRBJ2-2|-|TRBV19|TRBD2
TGTGCCAGTAGACGACTAGCGGGACCCACCGGGGAGCTGTTTTTT
CASRRLAGPTGELFF
>TRBJ2-5|-|TRBV6-1|-
TGTGCCAGCAGAGAAGAGGATTCTGGGGGACACCTGGGGCAAGAGACCCAGTACTTC
CASREEDSGGHLGQETQYF
>TRBJ2-7|-|TRBV15|TRBD1
TGTGCCACCAGCAGAGGGGGACAGGGCTACGAGCAGTACTTC
CATSRGGQGYEQYF
>TRBJ1-6|-|TRBV19|-
TGTGCCAGCGCGGAGACAGGTGGGCTTAATTCACCCCTCCACTTT
CASAETGGLNSPLHF
>TRBJ1-2|-|TRBV5-1|TRBD1
TGCGCCAGCAGCTTCTACCGGGACAGCTATGGCTACACCTTC
CASSFYRDSYGYTF
>TRBJ2-5|-|TRBV3-1/TRBV3-2|TRBD2
TGTGCCAGCAGCCAAGGAAAAGTAGCGGGAACAGGAGAGACCCAGTACTTC
CASSQGKVAGTGETQYF
>TRBJ2-7|-|TRBV18|-
TGTGCCAGCTCACCACCGGGCCCCTACGAGCAGTACTTC
CASSPPGPYEQYF
>TRBJ1-3|-|TRBV7-9|-
TGTGCCAGCAGTTCAGGGGTTCTGAATGGAAACACCATATATTTT
CASSSGVLNGNTIYF
>TRBJ2-6|-|TRBV13|-
TGTGCCAGCAGCTCCATCCAATGGGGGGTCGGGGCCAACGTCCTGACTTTC
CASSSIQWGVGANVLTF
>TRBJ2-7|-|TRBV3-1/TRBV3-2|-
TGTGCCAGCAGCCACAGCTCCTACGAGCAGTACTTC
CASSHSSYEQYF
>TRBJ1-4|-|TRBV5-1|TRBD1
TGCGCCAGCAGCACAGGACAGGGCCAGGAAAAACTGTTTTTT
CASSTGQGQEKLFF
>TRBJ1-2|-|TRBV27|-
TGTGCCAGCAGTTTATCGTGGTCCAGGTCTCTACCTAACTATGGCTACACCTTC
CASSLSWSRSLPNYGYTF
>TRBJ2-2|-|TRBV2|TRBD1
TGTGCCAGCAGCCCGACAGGGGTTGACACCGGGGAGCTGTTTTTT
CASSPTGVDTGELFF
>TRBJ1-1|few|TRBV7-9|-
TGTGCCAGCAGCCTGACAGATTCTATGAACACTGAAGCTTTCTTT
CASSLTDSMNTEAFF
>TRBJ2-7|-|TRBV9|-
TGTGCCAGCAGTGACGGGATTTGGGGATCGGACGAGCAGTACTTC
CASSDGIWGSDEQYF
>TRBJ2-7|-|TRBV23-1|TRBD2
TGCGCCAGCAGTCACCACGGGACTAGCGGGAGGGCCCCTCGGGAGCAGTACTTC
CASSHHGTSGRAPREQYF
>TRBJ1-5|-|TRBV3-1/TRBV3-2|-
TGTGCCAGCAGCCAAGATCTGGCGGCCGGCAGCAATCAGCCCCAGCATTTT
CASSQDLAAGSNQPQHF
>TRBJ2-1|-|TRBV25-1|TRBD2
TGTGCCAGCAGTGACTCGCGGGGGGGAGCTCACAATGAGCAGTTCTTC
CASSDSRGGAHNEQFF
>TRBJ2-5|-|TRBV4-3|TRBD1
TGCGCCAGCAGCCAAGACAGGGGGTCTAATATGGAGACCCAGTACTTC
CASSQDRGSNMETQYF